This TCR beta chain was identified during a study of blood T cell repertoires in COVID-19 (dated by TCRdb to the early 2020s). Regarding the research as a whole: Samples covering the acute and convalescent phases of COVID-19 were provided by collaborators in the United States, Italy and Spain. The prospective study material was composed of cDNA or gDNA derived from T cells, B-cell-depleted T cells, or PBMCs. Deeply sampled blood TCRbeta repertoires from subjects exposed to, actively infected with, or recovered from COVID-19 were included in the dataset. The repertoires were released in a freely available public database intended as a resource for research on the immune response to SARS-CoV-2. Samples were obtained from the ongoing ImmuneRACE study (first 160 participants) and from some 1,300 subjects provided by 6 global collaborators. The sample metadata nearly always contained a de-identified subject ID, COVID-19 status, age in years and sex. HLA class I and class II types, where available, came from metadata supplied by the sample provider rather than from assay-based typing.

In Seattle, one collaborating source enrolled patients while the infection was active and tracked those patients longitudinally over the course of disease. Each collaborating institution followed its own protocols to collect whole blood in K2EDTA tubes. Collaborator samples were shipped for TCRbeta analysis as frozen whole blood, isolated PBMCs, or DNA extracted from either sample type. The CDR3 numbers 13 residues from cysteine through phenylalanine. Only the CDR3 DNA is retained, 39 bases long and in frame from the first base. Unmatched junction bases come to 12, with V trimmed by 5 bases and J by 15 bases. The germline V gene (reference sequence) gives CDR1 as PRHDT and CDR2 as FYEKMQ. Study-level results and caveats: Clinical and demographic metadata were provided uncurated, with the amount varying by source and participant.

The immunoSEQ Assay, a bias-controlled multiplex PCR, was used to amplify TCRbeta CDR3 regions from genomic DNA. As for how the authors treated the data: The number of nucleated cells in each sample was estimated from the amplification of reference gene primers within the assay. Sequence reads were collapsed and filtered to measure the absolute abundance of every unique TCRbeta CDR3 rearrangement. For each sample, productive Simpson clonality was calculated as the square root of Simpson's diversity index across productive rearrangements. TCRdb's version of the immuneACCESS table is confined to in-frame rearrangements and falls short of the full clone set. An unresolved V gene accounts for under half of the shortfall where checked; the remainder is of unknown origin. V and J calls and clone size come straight from that table; D and trimming were deduced from the DNA. Counted in this sample were about 160,000 clones; approximately 87% of them appeared once. Jointly, the top ten make up around a tenth of the sample.

Note on this clone: The antigen it recognizes is unknown. No much larger clone is present one base from it, and per-base qualities are unavailable.

Sequencing input: peripheral blood. The TCR originated in a woman between 65 and 79 years old with COVID-19, enrolled during active disease. The rearranged segments are TRBV13 and TRBJ2-1; a stretch of 8 junction bases matches TRBD2. The sequenced DNA is TGTGCCAGCAGCCTGGAAAAGGGACTAGTGTCGTTCTTC. Translated, it gives CASSLEKGLVSFF.